This paragraph covers one TCR beta chain sequence. The antigen is unknown. Staining for CD45RO/CCR7/CD25/CD127/CD95/CD27 allowed sorting of CD4+ naive, central memory, regulatory and stem cell-like memory cells. The sample belongs to a study of beta chain features in type 1 diabetes. Study-level points and caveats: Across all four CD4+ subsets, people with type 1 diabetes showed modestly shorter TCRB CDR3s.

The CDR3 consists of 15 residues. The V gene lost 3 bases and the J gene lost 0 bases, with 12 bases spanning the gap. CDR1 is KGHSH, CDR2 LQKENI, per germline. Since all of the isolated RNA was reverse transcribed, expressed TCRB transcripts were what got sequenced. Method: immunoSEQ multiplex PCR; TCRdb's copy keeps in-frame clones and lacks some. Among under 850,000 clones listed, around 15% were seen once. The TCR sequence derives from a man between 18 and 29 years old with type 1 diabetes. The chain recombines TRBV18 with TRBJ2-7; D gene ambiguous. Sequenced input: naive CD4+ T cells from blood. This chain's CDR3 is CASSPAAAGSYEQYF. The DNA of the CDR3 is TGTGCCAGCTCACCGGCGGCGGCAGGCTCCTACGAGCAGTACTTC.